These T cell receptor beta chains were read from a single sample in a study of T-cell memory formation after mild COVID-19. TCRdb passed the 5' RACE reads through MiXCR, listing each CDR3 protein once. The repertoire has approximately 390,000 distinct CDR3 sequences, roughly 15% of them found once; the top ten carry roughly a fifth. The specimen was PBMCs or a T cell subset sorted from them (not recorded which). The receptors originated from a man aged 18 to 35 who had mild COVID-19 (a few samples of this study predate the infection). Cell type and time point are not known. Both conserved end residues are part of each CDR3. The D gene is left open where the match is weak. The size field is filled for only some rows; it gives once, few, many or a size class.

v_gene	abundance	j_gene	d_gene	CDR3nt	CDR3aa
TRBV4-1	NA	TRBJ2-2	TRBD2	TGCGCCAGCAGCCAAGAACTAGCGGGAGTCACCGGGGAGCTGTTTTTT	CASSQELAGVTGELFF
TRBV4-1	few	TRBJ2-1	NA	TGCGCCAGCAGACCTTTCATTGGGCTAGAGGGTGAGCAGTTCTTC	CASRPFIGLEGEQFF
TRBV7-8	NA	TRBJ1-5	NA	TGTGCCAGCAGCTTGGTGACTAGCAATCAGCCCCAGCATTTT	CASSLVTSNQPQHF
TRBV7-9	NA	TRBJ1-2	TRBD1	TGTGCCAGCAGCCCAGGGACAGGCCTCTATGGCTACACCTTC	CASSPGTGLYGYTF
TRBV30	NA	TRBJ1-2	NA	TGTGCCTGGAGGCGGCGACAGGCGGACTATGGCTACACCTTC	CAWRRRQADYGYTF
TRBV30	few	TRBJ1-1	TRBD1	TGTGCCTGGAGATTGGGGACAGGGAATACTGAAGCTTTCTTT	CAWRLGTGNTEAFF
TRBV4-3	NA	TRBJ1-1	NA	TGCGCCAGCAGCCAAGCTATAGGCGGACTTCCTGAAGCTTTCTTT	CASSQAIGGLPEAFF
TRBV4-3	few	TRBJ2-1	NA	TGCGCCAGCAGCCAAGATCCCAGGGCCGGTAATGAGCAGTTCTTC	CASSQDPRAGNEQFF
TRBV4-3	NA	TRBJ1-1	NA	TGCGCCAGCAGCCAAGTTGACGGTGAAGCTTTCTTT	CASSQVDGEAFF
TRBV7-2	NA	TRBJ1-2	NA	TGTGCCAGCAGCTTAGATACATCCGGCTTGGGGGGCTACACCTTC	CASSLDTSGLGGYTF
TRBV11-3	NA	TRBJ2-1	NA	TGTGCCAGCAGCTTTATTGGGGGAATTGAGCAGTTCTTC	CASSFIGGIEQFF
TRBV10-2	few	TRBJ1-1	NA	TGCGCCAGCAGTGAGCCATACAGGCTTTCTGAAGCTTTCTTT	CASSEPYRLSEAFF
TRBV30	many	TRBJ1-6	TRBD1	TGTGCCTGGAGCCGGGACAGGGGTTATTCACCCCTCCACTTT	CAWSRDRGYSPLHF
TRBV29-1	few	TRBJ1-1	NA	TGCAGCGTCGAAACAGGTGAAGCTTTCTTT	CSVETGEAFF
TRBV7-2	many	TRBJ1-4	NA	TGTGCCAGCGGTATCCCAGTTAATGAAAAACTGTTTTTT	CASGIPVNEKLFF
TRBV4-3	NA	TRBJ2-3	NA	TGCGCCAGCAGCCAAAGCCCCGGGCCAGATACGCAGTATTTT	CASSQSPGPDTQYF
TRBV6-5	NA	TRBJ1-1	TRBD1	TGTGCCAGCAGTCAGACCCTAACAGGGGGGACTGAAGCTTTCTTT	CASSQTLTGGTEAFF